The T cell receptor (beta chain) under discussion was sequenced for a study of OX40 agonist ivuxolimab in advanced cancers. At the level of the study: Among those enrolled, mean age was about 60 years (range about 23 to 90) and approximately 83% were male. There were three patients with partial responses, one having hepatocellular carcinoma and two cutaneous melanoma.

The CDR3 has 16 residues. Germline V gives CDR1 SGHDT, CDR2 YYEEEE. V lost 3 bases to trimming and J lost 0 bases, with 13 bases between them. Sequencing used immunoSEQ multiplex PCR; TCRdb keeps in-frame clones, though not all of them. The data show approximately 100,000 clones, 70% to 90% seen once. The specimen was CD4+ or CD8+ T cells sorted from blood, collected in a trial of the OX40 agonist ivuxolimab. The receptor comes from an adult with an advanced solid tumor such as melanoma, head and neck, liver or kidney cancer. The V gene is TRBV5-6, the J gene TRBJ2-1; D gene unclear. The CDR3 nucleotides read TGTGCCAGCAGCTCATGGGGTCTTAGCTCCTACAATGAGCAGTTCTTC. This gives the protein CASSSWGLSSYNEQFF.